The 11 T cell receptor beta chains listed next were all sequenced from one sample in a study of blood T cell repertoires in COVID-19. Libraries were prepared by immunoSEQ multiplex PCR; TCRdb keeps only in-frame clonotypes and omits some of them. The sample lists about 280,000 clones, 82% seen once, with roughly 5.3% in the top ten. Sequencing was carried out using PBMCs or T cells enriched from blood (not recorded which). These receptors were collected from a man in his forties or fifties who had been exposed to COVID-19.

V and J are TRBV7-6 and TRBJ1-2; no clear D gene. V shed 1 base and J shed 5 bases, with 11 bases lying between them. The CDR3 spans 14 residues. Germline CDR1 is SGHVS and CDR2 is FNYEAQ. CDR3 protein: CASSLDGSGYGYTF. The CDR3 DNA reads TGTGCCAGCAGCTTAGATGGGTCAGGATATGGCTACACCTTC.

This chain connects TRBV27 to TRBJ1-5, with 11 bases that match TRBD1. The germline V gene encodes CDR1 MNHEY and CDR2 SMNVEV (reference sequence). This CDR3 has 16 amino acids. With V trimmed by 2 bases and J by 3 bases, 3 bases remained unmatched. The CDR3 region is CASSLGQGAYNQPQHF. The CDR3 DNA sequence: TGTGCCAGCAGTTTAGGACAGGGGGCATACAATCAGCCCCAGCATTTT.

In this sample, this clone turned up once. This chain links TRBV6-4 with TRBJ1-1; D is unclear. CDR3 length: 14 amino acids. Between the trimmed V and J ends, which lost 6 bases and 1 base, there was a span of 12 bases. The V gene's germline CDR1 is MRHNA and CDR2 SNTAGT. The CDR3 coding sequence is TGTGCCAGCAGACCCTTCGAGGGGAACACTGAAGCTTTCTTT. It encodes CASRPFEGNTEAFF.

The CDR3 region is CASSLTDRASVGAFF. For the CDR3, the DNA is TGTGCCAGCAGTCTTACGGACAGGGCAAGCGTCGGTGCTTTCTTT. V is TRBV28 and J is TRBJ1-1; 8 nucleotides agree with TRBD1. The CDR3 length is 15 residues. Germline assignment: CDR1 MDHEN and CDR2 SYDVKM. V dropped 5 bases and J dropped 11; count of bases not matched to a gene: 16.

The chain combines TRBV12-3 or TRBV12-4 with TRBJ2-1; 11 bases align to TRBD2. There are 13 residues in the CDR3. Unmatched junction bases numbered 8, after V lost 5 bases and J lost 14 bases. This chain's CDR3 is CASSPTSGSLEFF. The DNA of the CDR3 is TGTGCCAGCAGTCCTACTAGCGGGAGTCTTGAGTTCTTC.

The J gene is TRBJ1-1, the V gene TRBV18; D ambiguous. V was cut by 2 bases and J by 0 bases, with 10 bases left in between. The CDR3 runs 15 residues. Germline CDR1 is KGHSH and CDR2 is LQKENI. CDR3 amino acids: CASSPGEFLNTEAFF. CDR3 nucleotide sequence: TGTGCCAGCTCACCAGGAGAATTTTTGAACACTGAAGCTTTCTTT.

This clone has a handful of counts. CDR3 in amino acids: CASSRSGSQYF. CDR3 coding DNA: TGTGCCAGCAGTCGTAGCGGGAGTCAGTACTTC. V is TRBV5-6 and J is TRBJ2-7, with 9 bases aligning to TRBD2. Germline loops: CDR1 SGHDT, CDR2 YYEEEE. The CDR3 loop spans 11 amino acids. V gave up 5 bases and J gave up 10 bases; unmatched junction bases: 4. Looking up the rest from reference TRBV5-6 and TRBJ2-7 gives the full variable domain: DAGVTQSPTHLIKTRGQQVTLRCSPKSGHDTVSWYQQALGQGPQFIFQYYEEEERQRGNFPDRFSGHQFPNYSSELNVNALLLGDSALYLCASSRSGSQYFGPGTRLTVT.

V usage is TRBV4-2 and J usage is TRBJ2-3; perhaps TRBD2 as D (7 bases). V dropped 3 bases and J dropped 10 bases, with 35 bases sitting between them. The CDR3 length is 20 residues. Germline-derived CDR1 and CDR2 are LGHNA and YNFKEQ. The CDR3 loop is CASSQEYGVGAARGGGAQYF. The DNA of the CDR3 is TGTGCCAGCAGCCAGGAGTACGGCGTCGGGGCCGCTAGAGGAGGGGGGGCGCAGTATTTT.

The chain couples TRBV27 to TRBJ2-7; D is ambiguous. This CDR3 comprises 13 residues. The V and J ends lost 4 bases and 2 bases respectively, with 9 bases between them. Per germline, CDR1 MNHEY and CDR2 SMNVEV (reference sequence). The CDR3 DNA reads TGTGCCAGCAGTTCTACCCCACCCTACGAGCAGTACTTC. It yields the protein CASSSTPPYEQYF.

This chain links TRBV30 with TRBJ2-4, with D unresolved. V dropped 0 bases and J dropped 0 bases, with 6 bases sitting between them. The CDR3 runs to 14 residues. Germline CDR1 is GTSNPN and CDR2 is SVGIG (reference sequence). The chain's CDR3 is CAWSVVLAKNIQYF. CDR3 DNA: TGTGCCTGGAGTGTTGTCCTAGCCAAAAACATTCAGTACTTC.

J is TRBJ2-7 and V is TRBV7-4; D remains ambiguous. CDR3 length: 11 amino acids. Trimming stripped 5 bases from V and 2 bases from J, with 4 bases between. CDR1 and CDR2 (germline): SGHVT, SQSDAQ. The CDR3 DNA is TGTGCCAGCAGCCACACCTACGAGCAGTACTTC. It specifies CASSHTYEQYF.